The rows below give T cell receptor beta chains drawn from one sample of a study of identifying expanded T cells in peripheral blood. The data were produced by immunoSEQ multiplex PCR, yet TCRdb's version contains in-frame clones alone and is incomplete. Of roughly 100,000 clones detected, around 85% appear once; the ten largest clones hold roughly 15%. The sample consisted of blood. These receptors were obtained from a person aged 18 to 69 in good health. Both conserved end residues are part of each CDR3. A D gene is named only where the DNA matches it firmly. Clone size is shown for a subset of rows, as once, few, many or a class of expanded clone.

clone size,J gene,V gene,D gene,CDR3 protein,CDR3 DNA
NA,TRBJ2-7,TRBV11-2,TRBD1,CASSFRTGGPYEQYF,TGTGCCAGCAGCTTTAGGACAGGGGGCCCCTACGAGCAGTACTTC
once,TRBJ1-6,TRBV27,NA,CASSLGFWSPLHF,TGTGCCAGCAGTTTAGGGTTTTGGTCACCCCTCCACTTT
NA,TRBJ2-1,TRBV7-8,NA,CASSLERGGDEQFF,TGTGCCAGCAGCTTAGAACGGGGTGGCGATGAGCAGTTCTTC
NA,TRBJ1-3,TRBV6-6,NA,CASSNSIPSGNTIYF,TGTGCCAGCAGTAACTCTATTCCCTCTGGAAACACCATATATTTT
many,TRBJ1-6,TRBV7-2,NA,CASSLDYDSPLHF,TGTGCCAGCAGCCTGGATTATGATTCACCCCTCCACTTT
NA,TRBJ2-3,TRBV5-1,NA,CASSRRTSTDTQYF,TGCGCCAGCAGCCGCAGGACAAGCACAGATACGCAGTATTTT
NA,TRBJ1-2,TRBV19,NA,CAISPGIFYGYTF,TGTGCCATCTCCCCCGGGATTTTCTATGGCTACACCTTC
NA,TRBJ2-3,TRBV18,NA,CASSPNMRGLGSTDTQYF,TGTGCCAGCTCACCTAACATGCGAGGCCTTGGTAGCACAGATACGCAGTATTTT
NA,TRBJ1-4,TRBV9,NA,CASSVVHAGAGGSSNEKLFF,TGTGCCAGCAGCGTAGTACACGCTGGGGCCGGTGGGTCCTCTAATGAAAAACTGTTTTTT
NA,TRBJ2-5,TRBV2,TRBD2,CASSAGLAGGQETQYF,TGTGCCAGCAGTGCCGGACTAGCGGGGGGGCAAGAGACCCAGTACTTC
NA,TRBJ1-1,TRBV29-1,NA,CSVDPLQSTEAFF,TGCAGCGTTGACCCACTCCAGAGCACTGAAGCTTTCTTT
NA,TRBJ2-5,TRBV30,NA,CAWSRLSETQYF,TGTGCCTGGAGTCGACTCTCCGAGACCCAGTACTTC
NA,TRBJ1-4,TRBV19,NA,CASSTTGTAYEKLFF,TGTGCCAGTAGTACCACCGGGACGGCCTATGAAAAACTGTTTTTT
few,TRBJ2-2,TRBV4-2,TRBD2,CASSQELAGGAGELFF,TGTGCCAGCAGCCAAGAGCTAGCGGGGGGCGCCGGGGAGCTGTTTTTT
NA,TRBJ1-4,TRBV10-3,TRBD1,CAARDRDYEKLFF,TGTGCCGCCAGGGACAGGGATTATGAAAAACTGTTTTTT
NA,TRBJ2-7,TRBV5-5,NA,CASSFGGTYEQYF,TGTGCCAGCAGCTTTGGGGGAACCTACGAGCAGTACTTC
NA,TRBJ1-5,TRBV25-1,TRBD1,CASSDRNRGYNQPQHF,TGTGCCAGCAGTGACCGAAACAGGGGTTACAATCAGCCCCAGCATTTT
few,TRBJ2-7,TRBV7-6,NA,CASSPVAGNSYEQYF,TGTGCCAGCAGTCCCGTGGCAGGGAACTCCTACGAGCAGTACTTC
once,TRBJ2-7,TRBV11-2,TRBD2,CASSRPGGGEQYF,TGTGCCAGCAGCCGTCCGGGCGGGGGCGAGCAGTACTTC
NA,TRBJ1-5,TRBV11-2,NA,CASSLAPGSNQPQHF,TGTGCCAGCAGCTTAGCCCCGGGTAGCAATCAGCCCCAGCATTTT
NA,TRBJ2-7,TRBV5-6,TRBD1,CASSTGDYEQYF,TGTGCCAGCAGTACAGGGGACTACGAGCAGTACTTC
NA,TRBJ1-2,TRBV10-3,NA,CAISSGTRNYGYTF,TGTGCCATCAGTAGCGGGACCCGGAACTATGGCTACACCTTC
NA,TRBJ2-7,TRBV30,NA,CAWSVVDRYEQYF,TGTGCCTGGAGTGTTGTGGACAGATACGAGCAGTACTTC
NA,TRBJ2-7,TRBV2,NA,CASRRNYEQYF,TGTGCCAGCAGGAGGAACTACGAGCAGTACTTC
NA,TRBJ1-2,TRBV6-6,NA,CASSYEWGALGYGYTF,TGTGCCAGCAGTTACGAGTGGGGGGCCTTGGGCTATGGCTACACCTTC
NA,TRBJ2-5,TRBV27,NA,CASSSIGETQYF,TGTGCCAGCAGTTCGATCGGGGAGACCCAGTACTTC
NA,TRBJ1-2,TRBV5-6,NA,CASSLAGNYGYTF,TGTGCCAGCAGCTTGGCAGGGAACTATGGCTACACCTTC
NA,TRBJ1-6,TRBV6-6,NA,CASNPADSYNSPLHF,TGTGCCAGCAATCCGGCGGACTCCTATAATTCACCCCTCCACTTT
NA,TRBJ1-4,TRBV21-1,NA,CASSKGGGVGLNEKLFF,TGTGCCAGCAGCAAAGGGGGGGGAGTGGGACTTAATGAAAAACTGTTTTTT
NA,TRBJ1-5,TRBV27,NA,CASSRGTGTHSNQPQHF,TGTGCCAGCAGCAGAGGGACCGGGACACATAGCAATCAGCCCCAGCATTTT
NA,TRBJ1-6,TRBV7-9,NA,CASSLAERIGNSPLHF,TGTGCCAGCAGCTTAGCGGAGAGAATCGGTAATTCACCCCTCCACTTT
NA,TRBJ2-1,TRBV7-9,TRBD2,CASHDSGPSRSSYNEQFF,TGTGCCAGCCACGATAGCGGGCCCAGCCGGAGCTCCTACAATGAGCAGTTCTTC
NA,TRBJ1-1,TRBV19,NA,CASSIGSTEAFF,TGTGCCAGTAGTATAGGGAGCACTGAAGCTTTCTTT
NA,TRBJ1-3,TRBV9,NA,CASSARLTRGSGNTIYF,TGTGCCAGCAGCGCCCGACTAACGCGGGGCTCTGGAAACACCATATATTTT
NA,TRBJ1-5,TRBV6-1,TRBD1,CASSEGAGGQYSNQPQHF,TGTGCCAGCAGTGAAGGAGCAGGGGGCCAATATAGCAATCAGCCCCAGCATTTT
NA,TRBJ2-5,TRBV18,NA,CASSPPQGTIETQYF,TGTGCCAGCTCACCACCCCAGGGGACGATCGAGACCCAGTACTTC
NA,TRBJ2-7,TRBV7-6,TRBD1,CASSLRQGAGYEQYF,TGTGCCAGCAGCCTTCGACAGGGTGCGGGTTACGAGCAGTACTTC
once,TRBJ1-3,TRBV11-2,NA,CASSPRTGPGNTIYF,TGTGCCAGCAGCCCTCGGACGGGTCCTGGAAACACCATATATTTT
many,TRBJ2-3,TRBV15,TRBD2,CATSPSGGATDTQYF,TGTGCCACCAGCCCTAGCGGGGGGGCCACAGATACGCAGTATTTT
NA,TRBJ2-5,TRBV6-5,TRBD1,CASSPHQGVVETQYF,TGTGCCAGCAGTCCCCACCAGGGGGTCGTGGAGACCCAGTACTTC
NA,TRBJ1-1,TRBV4-2,NA,CASGEEVNTEAFF,TGTGCCAGCGGGGAGGAAGTTAACACTGAAGCTTTCTTT
NA,TRBJ2-5,TRBV10-1,NA,CASNSPGATETQYF,TGCGCCAGCAACTCCCCGGGGGCCACGGAGACCCAGTACTTC
NA,TRBJ2-7,TRBV19,TRBD2,CASSPSGGQAYEQYF,TGTGCCAGTAGTCCTAGCGGGGGGCAAGCCTACGAGCAGTACTTC
NA,TRBJ2-7,TRBV5-6,NA,CASSLDYRHSSYEQYF,TGTGCCAGCAGCTTGGATTACAGGCATAGCTCCTACGAGCAGTACTTC
NA,TRBJ2-7,TRBV11-2,TRBD1,CASSLGDSSFYEQYF,TGTGCCAGCAGCCTAGGGGACAGTTCGTTCTACGAGCAGTACTTC
NA,TRBJ2-4,TRBV25-1,NA,CASSEWNTRVGKNIQYF,TGTGCCAGCAGTGAATGGAACACCCGTGTTGGCAAAAACATTCAGTACTTC
NA,TRBJ2-2,TRBV12-5,NA,CASAGGPGELFF,TGTGCTAGTGCCGGGGGGCCCGGGGAGCTGTTTTTT